This T cell receptor beta chain is drawn from a study of early T cells in non-severe SARS-CoV-2 infection. V shed 5 bases and J shed 10 bases, with 15 bases lying between them. Germline V gene sequence: CDR1 SEHNR, CDR2 FQNEAQ (reference sequence). CDR3 length equals 13 residues. This clonotype was seen repeatedly, ten times or more. Attachment of unique molecular identifiers to individual cDNA molecules was performed. One entry per CDR3 protein, called by TCRdb with MiXCR from the 5' RACE reads. The table records about 70,000 distinct CDR3 sequences, approximately 4.5% of them present only once. The sequence was collected from an adult who was a healthcare worker with PCR-confirmed SARS-CoV-2 infection or an uninfected control (not recorded which). The donor label of this sample is uncertain. The sample in question was whole blood, obtained at baseline. The V gene is TRBV7-9, the J gene TRBJ2-1; maybe TRBD1 (5 bases). CDR3 loop: CASSRYQGREQFF. CDR3 coding DNA: TGTGCCAGCAGCAGATATCAGGGAAGAGAGCAGTTCTTC.